The clone carrying this TCR beta chain was observed a handful of times. This sample is drawn from a study of T cells after yellow fever vaccination. Production of TCR cDNA was by 5'RACE template switching, which also added a universal primer site and UMIs. TCRdb itself ran the 5' RACE reads through MiXCR, one entry per CDR3 protein. The sample has approximately 300,000 distinct CDR3 sequences, 10% to 15% seen once. This sequence was found in a man aged 25 to 40 who received the YFV17D yellow fever vaccine. Sequencing was performed on CD4+ T cells sorted from PBMCs, taken 45 days after the yellow fever booster vaccination.

This CDR3 is CASRLAARERGETQYF. CDR3 DNA: TGTGCCAGCAGGCTAGCGGCGAGGGAAAGGGGAGAGACCCAGTACTTC. The chain carries TRBV6-1 and TRBJ2-5, with TRBD2 identical over 7 bases. Trimming cost V 6 bases and J 4 bases; bases outside gene matches: 14. The CDR3 length is 16 residues. Germline V gives CDR1 MNHNS, CDR2 SASEGT.